A single sample is the source of the 10 T cell receptor beta chains below, sequenced in a study of blood T cell repertoires in COVID-19 (dated by TCRdb to the early 2020s). Library preparation employed the immunoSEQ multiplex PCR assay. TCRdb's version of the immuneACCESS table is confined to in-frame rearrangements and falls short of the full clone set. An unresolved V gene accounts for under half of the shortfall where checked; the remainder is of unknown origin. This sample gives 56,000 or so clones in total; just over 85% of them show up just once. The ten largest account for around 27% of the sample. Material for sequencing was peripheral blood. Receptors originate from a human donor in a cohort sampled during active COVID-19.

This clone was counted between two and nine times. The chain has TRBV5-1 and TRBJ2-7; 8 nucleotides align to TRBD1. Germline V gene data show CDR1 as SGHRS and CDR2 as YFSETQ. This CDR3 is built from 13 residues. The V segment lost 7 bases and the J segment 3 bases; nucleotides outside the gene matches: 6. The CDR3 nucleotides are TGCGCCAGCCGGGCAGGGGGCGGCTACGAGCAGTACTTC. This gives the protein CASRAGGGYEQYF. The variable domain in full, with the rest retrieved from reference TRBV5-1 and TRBJ2-7, is KAGVTQTPRYLIKTRGQQVTLSCSPISGHRSVSWYQQTPGQGLQFLFEYFSETQRNKGNFPGRFSGRQFSNSRSEMNVSTLELGDSALYLCASRAGGGYEQYFGPGTRLTVT.

The chain couples TRBV5-1 to TRBJ1-2; 8 bases are shared with TRBD1. Germline trimming cut 4 bases from V and 4 bases from J; bases unmatched to any gene: 9. The CDR3 totals 15 residues. CDR1 and CDR2 from the germline V gene are SGHRS and YFSETQ. The CDR3 spells CASSPPPGQVYGYTF. The CDR3 nucleotides read TGCGCCAGCAGCCCTCCACCGGGACAGGTCTATGGCTACACCTTC. The full variable domain, its missing parts supplied by reference TRBV5-1 and TRBJ1-2, is KAGVTQTPRYLIKTRGQQVTLSCSPISGHRSVSWYQQTPGQGLQFLFEYFSETQRNKGNFPGRFSGRQFSNSRSEMNVSTLELGDSALYLCASSPPPGQVYGYTFGSGTRLTVV.

This clone occurred once. The chain has TRBV5-1 and TRBJ2-7; 10 nucleotides line up with TRBD2. The germline gives CDR1 SGHRS, CDR2 YFSETQ. V shed 0 bases and J 2 bases; nucleotides not matched to a gene: 5. CDR3 length: 16 amino acids. CDR3 nucleotides: TGCGCCAGCAGCTTGGGGGGGACTAGCGCTGCCTACGAGCAGTACTTC. It codes for CASSLGGTSAAYEQYF.

V and J are TRBV19 and TRBJ1-3; D unclear. The germline CDR1 and CDR2 sequences are LNHDA and SQIVND (reference sequence). This CDR3 has 11 residues. V lost 10 bases and J lost 1, with 5 bases in between. CDR3 sequence: CATGSGNTIYF. The CDR3 coding sequence is TGTGCCACCGGTTCTGGAAACACCATATATTTT.

The table lists this clone with a count of one. The chain is built from TRBV5-1 and TRBJ2-7; 13 bases match TRBD2. The germline V gene encodes CDR1 SGHRS and CDR2 YFSETQ. J gave up 0 bases and V 3 bases, and 6 bases lay outside the gene matches. The CDR3 length is 17 residues. The CDR3 region has the DNA TGCGCCAGCAGCTCCGGGACTAGCGGGGCCGACTCCTACGAGCAGTACTTC. It yields the protein CASSSGTSGADSYEQYF.

The chain joins TRBV27 to TRBJ1-4; unclear D gene. The CDR3 sequence is 15 residues long. Trimming took 5 bases from V and 7 from J, leaving 17 bases between them. CDR1 is MNHEY and CDR2 is SMNVEV in the germline V gene (reference sequence). The CDR3 spells CASSPARPGSEKLFF. The CDR3, as DNA: TGTGCCAGCAGTCCGGCCAGGCCGGGGAGTGAAAAACTGTTTTTT.

This clone showed up just once. The chain recombines TRBV19 with TRBJ1-2, with 8 bases that match TRBD1. Germline CDR1 is LNHDA and CDR2 is SQIVND (reference sequence). The CDR3 contains 15 residues. The trim removed 7 bases at V and 2 bases at J, leaving 9 bases unmatched. Written as DNA, the CDR3 is TGTGCCAGTACCCTCGGGACAGGTCAAAACTATGGCTACACCTTC. It codes for CASTLGTGQNYGYTF. Variable domain in full (rest from reference TRBV19 and TRBJ1-2): DGGITQSPKYLFRKEGQNVTLSCEQNLNHDAMYWYRQDPGQGLRLIYYSQIVNDFQKGDIAEGYSVSREKKESFPLTVTSAQKNPTAFYLCASTLGTGQNYGYTFGSGTRLTVV.

The J gene is TRBJ2-5, the V gene TRBV7-9, with 8 bases lining up with TRBD1. This CDR3 contains 13 residues. With V trimmed by 11 bases and J by 0 bases, 5 bases remained unmatched. Germline V gives CDR1 SEHNR, CDR2 FQNEAQ (reference sequence). CDR3 sequence: CAHPDRDQETQYF. CDR3 nucleotide sequence: TGTGCCCACCCGGACAGGGACCAAGAGACCCAGTACTTC.

This chain connects TRBV3-1 (or the pseudogene TRBV3-2) to TRBJ2-1, with TRBD2 matching over 9 bases. The germline V gene encodes CDR1 LGHDT and CDR2 YNNKEL (reference sequence). The CDR3 sequence is 13 residues long. V lost 3 bases to trimming and J lost 9 bases; unmatched junction nucleotides: 3. CDR3 sequence (DNA): TGTGCCAGCAGCCAGCGGGGGGGGTTTGAGCAGTTCTTC. This gives the protein CASSQRGGFEQFF.

The chain has TRBV19 and TRBJ2-3; D gene unclear. CDR3 length: 15 amino acids. CDR1 LNHDA and CDR2 SQIVND come from the germline V gene (reference sequence). V was cut by 6 bases and J by 0 bases, with 13 bases left in between. The CDR3 is CASRLTHTSTDTQYF. The CDR3 DNA reads as TGTGCCAGTAGGCTGACACACACTAGCACAGATACGCAGTATTTT.